One sample yielded the 24 T cell receptor beta chains listed below, sequenced in a study of cytomegalovirus exposure and HLA in healthy donors. With 60 Vbeta and 13 Jbeta primers, the PCR was carried out. Generated by immunoSEQ multiplex PCR, the TCRdb table keeps only in-frame clones and is missing some. The sample contains some 150,000 clones, about 77% of which appear only once. The sequenced sample was PBMCs. All receptors come from a male donor in good health and CMV-seronegative.

V and J are TRBV11-2 and TRBJ1-2; D perhaps matches TRBD1 (5 bases). V was pared by 5 bases and J by 4 bases, with 20 bases between. Germline lookup yields CDR1 SGHAT and CDR2 FQNNGV. CDR3 length: 16 amino acids. The CDR3 sequence is CASSPLSPGQPYGYTF. In nucleotides, the CDR3 is TGTGCCAGCAGCCCACTTAGCCCCGGACAACCCTATGGCTACACCTTC. The variable domain in full, completed from reference TRBV11-2 and TRBJ1-2, reads EAGVAQSPRYKIIEKRQSVAFWCNPISGHATLYWYQQILGQGPKLLIQFQNNGVVDDSQLPKDRFSAERLKGVDSTLKIQPAKLEDSAVYLCASSPLSPGQPYGYTFGSGTRLTVV.

The chain combines TRBV9 with TRBJ1-2; 9 bases are a match to TRBD1. Per germline, CDR1 SGDLS and CDR2 YYNGEE. This CDR3 is built from 15 residues. V dropped 1 base and J dropped 8; count of bases not matched to a gene: 9. The CDR3 bases are TGTGCCAGCAGCGTATACCAGGGACAGGGAGGCGGCTACACCTTC. Translating it yields CASSVYQGQGGGYTF.

The V gene is TRBV5-4, the J gene TRBJ2-5; the D gene is possibly TRBD1 (5 bases). Per the germline V gene, CDR1 is SGHNT and CDR2 is YYREEE (reference sequence). This CDR3 contains 16 residues. V lost 4 bases to trimming and J lost 4 bases, with 20 bases between them. The CDR3 reads CASSPPPGKGGETQYF. Written as DNA, the CDR3 is TGTGCCAGCAGCCCGCCCCCAGGGAAGGGCGGAGAGACCCAGTACTTC.

The V and J genes are TRBV7-2 and TRBJ2-2, with TRBD2 matching over 10 bases. In germline, CDR1 is SGHTA, CDR2 FQGNSA. This CDR3 contains 18 residues. Trimming took 5 bases from V and 5 from J; bases not matched to a gene: 14. CDR3 DNA: TGTGCCAGCAGCCTAAGACTCATGAGCGGGGGGGAGACCGGGGAGCTGTTTTTT. Translation: CASSLRLMSGGETGELFF.

V gene TRBV5-1 combines with J gene TRBJ1-4; D is uncertain. CDR3 length: 16 amino acids. V was cut by 0 bases and J by 0 bases, with 9 bases left in between. Germline lookup yields CDR1 SGHRS and CDR2 YFSETQ. CDR3 bases: TGCGCCAGCAGCTTGGAGGAGACCGCAACTAATGAAAAACTGTTTTTT. This gives the protein CASSLEETATNEKLFF.

The chain has TRBV9 and TRBJ2-7; D possibly corresponds to TRBD2 (5 bases). The CDR3 extends over 16 amino acids. Looked up from germline, CDR1 is SGDLS and CDR2 is YYNGEE. The V end lost 0 bases, the J end lost 2 bases, and 15 bases lay between the germline ends. The CDR3 DNA sequence: TGTGCCAGCAGCGTAGCAAGAACTAGTGGTCCCTACGAGCAGTACTTC. This translates into CASSVARTSGPYEQYF. The full variable domain, its missing parts supplied by reference TRBV9 and TRBJ2-7, is DSGVTQTPKHLITATGQRVTLRCSPRSGDLSVYWYQQSLDQGLQFLIQYYNGEERAKGNILERFSAQQFPDLHSELNLSSLELGDSALYFCASSVARTSGPYEQYFGPGTRLTVT.

The chain has TRBV29-1 and TRBJ2-7, with 12 bases that match TRBD1. The CDR3 runs to 13 residues. Germline loops: CDR1 SQVTM, CDR2 ANQGSEA. J gave up 4 bases and V 7 bases, and 5 bases lay outside the gene matches. In nucleotides, the CDR3 is TGCAGCGCGGGGACAGGGGGCGTGTACGAGCAGTACTTC. It yields the protein CSAGTGGVYEQYF.

The chain combines TRBV9 with TRBJ1-1; TRBD1 matches at 9 bases. This CDR3 region has 16 residues. Germline trimming cut 3 bases from V and 0 bases from J; bases unmatched to any gene: 6. Germline CDR1 SGDLS, CDR2 YYNGEE. This chain's CDR3 is CASSGSRDRVNTEAFF. CDR3 DNA: TGTGCCAGCAGCGGGTCCCGGGACAGGGTGAACACTGAAGCTTTCTTT.

This clone was observed a single time. The J gene is TRBJ2-7, the V gene TRBV6-5; 7 nucleotides match TRBD1. V lost 5 bases, J lost 6 bases, and 7 bases stayed unmatched. Germline lookup yields CDR1 MNHEY and CDR2 SVGAGI. This CDR3 has 13 amino acids. The CDR3 nucleotides are TGTGCCAGCAGTCTGGGACAGTACTTCGAGCAGTACTTC. Translation gives CASSLGQYFEQYF.

This clone was seen just once. The chain joins TRBV7-2 to TRBJ1-6; D remains unclear. The CDR3 has 14 residues. CDR1 is SGHTA, CDR2 FQGNSA, per germline. With 3 bases removed from V and 8 bases from J, the gap between germline ends came to 11 bases. Written as DNA, the CDR3 is TGTGCCAGCAGCTTGCCTAACCTGGATTCACCCCTCCACTTT. It translates to CASSLPNLDSPLHF.

This sequence joins TRBV20-1 and TRBJ1-2; no firm D call. Germline CDR1 and CDR2: DFQATT and SNEGSKA (reference sequence). Trimming took off 6 bases at V and 8 bases at J, with 10 bases between the two ends. The CDR3 sequence is 10 residues long. As DNA, the CDR3 is TGCAGTGCCCCAAATTTCGGCTACACCTTC. This translates into CSAPNFGYTF.

V is TRBV4-2 and J is TRBJ1-2; D is possibly TRBD1 (5 bases). Germline-derived CDR1 and CDR2 are LGHNA and YNFKEQ. The V gene lost 0 bases and the J gene lost 4 bases, with 12 bases spanning the gap. The length of the CDR3 is 15 residues. This CDR3 reads CASSQEGGRGYGYTF. The CDR3, as DNA: TGTGCCAGCAGCCAAGAGGGTGGAAGGGGCTATGGCTACACCTTC.

The rearrangement uses TRBV12-5 and TRBJ2-5; TRBD1 agrees at 9 bases. The germline CDR1 and CDR2 sequences are LGHNT and FRNRAP. V was pared by 7 bases and J by 5 bases, with 5 bases of the junction left unmatched. The CDR3 is made up of 13 amino acids. The CDR3 reads CASAQGALETQYF. The CDR3 DNA reads TGTGCTAGTGCACAGGGGGCTTTGGAGACCCAGTACTTC.

The rearrangement links TRBV7-8 to TRBJ2-7, with 12 bases aligning to TRBD2. The CDR3 is made up of 14 amino acids. Trimming cost V 7 bases and J 3 bases; bases outside gene matches: 4. Germline CDR1 reads SGHVS; CDR2 reads FQNEAQ. In DNA, the CDR3 is TGTGCCAGCATCATGACTAGCGGGAGCTACGAGCAGTACTTC. Translated: CASIMTSGSYEQYF.

The V and J genes are TRBV6-6 and TRBJ2-3; 10 positions match TRBD2. Germline trimming cut 6 bases from V and 4 bases from J; bases unmatched to any gene: 7. The CDR3 extends over 15 amino acids. Per the germline V gene, CDR1 is MNHNY and CDR2 is SVGAGI (reference sequence). CDR3 sequence (DNA): TGTGCCAGCAGGGATCGAGCGGGGGGGGCAGATACGCAGTATTTT. Encoded protein: CASRDRAGGADTQYF.

The chain joins TRBV28 to TRBJ2-5; TRBD2 might be the D (6 bases). The J call may not be correct, given that the DNA end is closer to TRBJ2-7. CDR1 MDHEN and CDR2 SYDVKM come from the germline V gene. The CDR3 length is 15 residues. CDR3 amino acids: CASTPPGVHSYEQYF. The CDR3 DNA sequence: TGTGCCAGCACCCCCCCGGGGGTTCACTCCTACGAGCAGTACTTC.

Comments on this clone: The junction departs from germline at one end; a sequencing error may be responsible. The chain carries TRBV7-9 and TRBJ1-1, with no clear D. Per the germline V gene, CDR1 is SEHNR and CDR2 is FQNEAQ (reference sequence). The CDR3 is made up of 11 amino acids. This CDR3 is CSSSSVAEAFF. CDR3 DNA sequence: TGTTCCAGCAGCTCAGTGGCTGAAGCTTTCTTT.

This clone was counted once. The gene calls are TRBV13 and TRBJ2-3; 11 positions match TRBD2. With 4 bases clipped from V and 2 bases from J, the junction kept 5 bases outside the gene matches. In germline, CDR1 is PRHDT, CDR2 FYEKMQ (reference sequence). CDR3 length: 16 amino acids. Here the CDR3 reads CASSSGLAGLTDTQYF. For the CDR3, the DNA is TGTGCCAGCAGCTCCGGACTAGCGGGTCTCACAGATACGCAGTATTTT. Full variable domain (outside the CDR3, taken from reference TRBV13 and TRBJ2-3): AAGVIQSPRHLIKEKRETATLKCYPIPRHDTVYWYQQGPGQDPQFLISFYEKMQSDKGSIPDRFSAQQFSDYHSELNMSSLELGDSALYFCASSSGLAGLTDTQYFGPGTRLTVL.

V is TRBV2 and J is TRBJ2-2, with TRBD1 identical over 7 bases. This CDR3 contains 14 residues. V lost 7 bases to trimming and J lost 5 bases; unmatched junction nucleotides: 7. The germline gives CDR1 SNHLY, CDR2 FYNNEI. CDR3 DNA: TGTGCCAGCATCTCCCCAGGGGGAACCGGGGAGCTGTTTTTT. As protein: CASISPGGTGELFF.

This clone appeared a single time. The chain has TRBV5-1 and TRBJ1-2; D unclear. The ends were cut back, 0 bases at V and 1 base at J, with 4 bases in the middle. Germline V gives CDR1 SGHRS, CDR2 YFSETQ. The CDR3 is made up of 13 amino acids. This CDR3 reads CASSLESNYGYTF. The CDR3 coding sequence is TGCGCCAGCAGCTTGGAGAGTAACTATGGCTACACCTTC.

The chain uses TRBV15 and TRBJ1-3; D unclear. The V end lost 1 base, the J end lost 2 bases, and 9 bases lay between the germline ends. The germline CDR1 and CDR2 sequences are LNHNV and YYDKDF (reference sequence). CDR3 size: 15 residues. DNA for the CDR3: TGTGCCACCAGCAGAGCGCGGAATCCTGGAAACACCATATATTTT. Translating gives CATSRARNPGNTIYF.

This clone was seen once. V is TRBV11-3 and J is TRBJ1-3, with 8 bases aligning to TRBD1. CDR3 length equals 15 residues. CDR1 and CDR2 from the germline V gene are SGHNT and YENEEA. The junction had 5 bases not matched to a gene; V was cut back by 3 bases and J by 4 bases. DNA of the CDR3: TGTGCCAGCAGCTTTACAGGGGGTCCGGGAAACACCATATATTTT. Protein sequence: CASSFTGGPGNTIYF.

CDR3: CASGSSSTQYF. The CDR3 DNA reads TGTGCTAGTGGTTCCAGTAGCACCCAGTACTTC. The chain is built from TRBV12-5 and TRBJ2-5; D is unresolved. V was clipped by 4 bases and J by 8 bases, with 8 bases between them. The CDR3 length is 11 residues. Germline CDR1 reads LGHNT; CDR2 reads FRNRAP.

In DNA, the CDR3 is TGTGCCAGCAGCTCCCTCGACAACCAAGAGACCCAGTACTTC. Encoded protein: CASSSLDNQETQYF. V is TRBV11-2 and J is TRBJ2-5; no clear D gene. The CDR3 is made up of 14 amino acids. Trimming pared 4 bases from V and 0 bases from J, leaving 9 bases between. Looked up from germline, CDR1 is SGHAT and CDR2 is FQNNGV.